This passage covers 25 T cell receptor beta chains from one sample sequenced in a study of Ad26.COV2.S vaccination and SARS-CoV-2 variants (dated by TCRdb to the early 2020s). The library came from the immunoSEQ multiplex PCR assay. TCRdb obtained this table from immuneACCESS and retained in-frame rearrangements with V and J assigned. These tables miss some clones; where compared with another copy, unresolved V genes account for less than half of the shortfall, and the remainder is unexplained. Here the sample has more than 150,000 clones; roughly nine tenths occur a single time. The ten largest clones capture about 5.5% of the sample. The meaning of the sample's time point label: individuals recovered from natural SARS-CoV-2 infection. This specimen consisted of peripheral blood, obtained after recovery from COVID-19. Receptors originate from a human donor who had recovered from COVID-19.

The genes are TRBV7-9 and TRBJ1-1; D unresolved. The CDR3 length is 14 residues. V was shortened by 1 base and J by 1 base, with 7 bases between the two germline ends. The V gene's germline CDR1 is SEHNR and CDR2 FQNEAQ (reference sequence). In nucleotides, the CDR3 is TGTGCCAGCAGCTTAGGGGTTACGAACACTGAAGCTTTCTTT. It translates to CASSLGVTNTEAFF. The full variable domain, its missing parts supplied by reference TRBV7-9 and TRBJ1-1, is DTGVSQNPRHKITKRGQNVTFRCDPISEHNRLYWYRQTLGQGPEFLTYFQNEAQLEKSRLLSDRFSAERPKGSFSTLEIQRTEQGDSAMYLCASSLGVTNTEAFFGQGTRLTVV.

This chain links TRBV5-1 with TRBJ1-1; a possible D gene is TRBD1 (6 bases). V dropped 1 base and J dropped 6 bases, with 25 bases sitting between them. This CDR3 has 18 amino acids. Germline assignment: CDR1 SGHRS and CDR2 YFSETQ. CDR3 loop: CASSLSAQGPLLGAEAFF. The CDR3 DNA is TGCGCCAGCAGCTTGTCAGCGCAGGGGCCCCTCCTGGGGGCTGAAGCTTTCTTT.

This clone was seen a handful of times. The chain uses TRBV9 and TRBJ1-4; 7 bases are shared with TRBD1. The CDR3 spans 15 residues. J was trimmed by 4 bases and V by 4 bases; bases with no gene match: 7. CDR1 is SGDLS, CDR2 YYNGEE, per germline. The CDR3 sequence is CASSSRQGLNEKLFF. The CDR3, as DNA: TGTGCCAGCAGCTCACGACAGGGTCTTAATGAAAAACTGTTTTTT.

In this sample, this clone turned up once. The chain joins TRBV20-1 to TRBJ2-1, with 7 positions matching TRBD2. CDR1 and CDR2 from the germline V gene are DFQATT and SNEGSKA (reference sequence). This CDR3 spans 14 amino acids. V lost 3 bases to trimming and J lost 6 bases; unmatched junction nucleotides: 8. CDR3 in amino acids: CSASRAGVGNEQFF. Here the CDR3 DNA reads TGCAGTGCTAGTAGGGCGGGAGTGGGCAATGAGCAGTTCTTC.

The count of this clone is one. The CDR3 sequence is CATSDLRAYEQYF. In nucleotides, the CDR3 is TGTGCCACCAGTGATTTGAGGGCCTACGAGCAGTACTTC. This chain connects TRBV24-1 to TRBJ2-7; the D is unclear. Trimming took 0 bases from V and 2 from J, leaving 4 bases between them. CDR1 and CDR2 from the germline V gene are KGHDR and SFDVKD. The CDR3 is made up of 13 amino acids.

This chain uses TRBV12-3 or TRBV12-4 with TRBJ1-2; 8 bases line up with TRBD1. V shed 5 bases, J shed 6 bases, and the junction held 5 bases outside the gene matches. This CDR3 has 13 amino acids. The DNA for the CDR3 is TGTGCCAGCAGTAGGGGACAGGCGAATGGCTACACCTTC. This encodes CASSRGQANGYTF.

J is TRBJ1-1 and V is TRBV19; D call uncertain. V lost 4 bases to trimming and J lost 1 base, with 19 bases between them. Per germline, CDR1 LNHDA and CDR2 SQIVND (reference sequence). The CDR3 sequence is 17 residues long. The CDR3 sequence is CASSTRGPRASNTEAFF. The CDR3 coding sequence is TGTGCCAGTAGTACCCGTGGGCCGCGGGCCTCGAACACTGAAGCTTTCTTT.

This chain connects TRBV9 to TRBJ2-3; 11 nucleotides line up with TRBD2. Germline V gene data show CDR1 as SGDLS and CDR2 as YYNGEE. This CDR3 region has 15 residues. J gave up 2 bases and V 4 bases, and 3 bases lay outside the gene matches. The CDR3 is CASSPSGGLTDTQYF. The CDR3 DNA is TGTGCCAGCAGCCCTAGCGGGGGGCTCACAGATACGCAGTATTTT.

The chain employs TRBV4-1 and TRBJ2-3; D unresolved. V gave up 4 bases and J gave up 0 bases, with 20 bases separating them. Looked up from germline, CDR1 is MGHRA and CDR2 is YSYEKL. The CDR3 has 18 amino acids. CDR3 coding DNA: TGCGCCAGCAGCCCCGGGCCCGTCAGTTACCTCAGCACAGATACGCAGTATTTT. Residues: CASSPGPVSYLSTDTQYF.

The chain is built from TRBV9 and TRBJ2-7; 9 bases map to TRBD2. The CDR3 consists of 15 residues. The V and J ends lost 2 bases and 0 bases, in that order; junction bases with no gene match: 3. Per germline, CDR1 SGDLS and CDR2 YYNGEE. CDR3 nucleotides: TGTGCCAGCAGCGTTGGACTAGCGTACTCCTACGAGCAGTACTTC. Protein: CASSVGLAYSYEQYF.

The chain is built from TRBV2 and TRBJ2-7; D is unclear. Trimming shortened V by 2 bases and J by 2 bases, and 13 bases separated the two germline ends. In germline, CDR1 is SNHLY, CDR2 FYNNEI. The CDR3 runs 15 residues. This CDR3 reads CASSERVTRTYEQYF. The DNA of the CDR3 is TGTGCCAGCAGTGAACGTGTAACTCGCACCTACGAGCAGTACTTC. Full variable domain (remainder filled in from reference TRBV2 and TRBJ2-7): EPEVTQTPSHQVTQMGQEVILRCVPISNHLYFYWYRQILGQKVEFLVSFYNNEISEKSEIFDDQFSVERPDGSNFTLKIRSTKLEDSAMYFCASSERVTRTYEQYFGPGTRLTVT.

The J gene is TRBJ2-2, the V gene TRBV19; 9 positions agree with TRBD2. Trimming removed 8 bases from V and 6 bases from J; junction bases left unmatched: 10. The CDR3 sequence is 15 residues long. The germline V gene has CDR1 LNHDA and CDR2 SQIVND (reference sequence). The CDR3 DNA sequence: TGTGCCAGTTCATCCCCGGGACTAGCAGCCGGGGAGCTGTTTTTT. Amino acid sequence: CASSSPGLAAGELFF.

In DNA, the CDR3 is TGTGCCAGCTCACCCGGGACAGTCTCCTACGAGCAGTACTTC. Translating gives CASSPGTVSYEQYF. The rearrangement uses TRBV18 and TRBJ2-7; 7 nucleotides line up with TRBD1. CDR1 is KGHSH, CDR2 LQKENI, per germline. Trimming cost V 3 bases and J 0 bases; bases outside gene matches: 2. The CDR3 runs to 14 residues.

A few counts support this clone. The chain carries TRBV19 and TRBJ2-7, with 8 bases identical to TRBD1. Trimming took 9 bases from V and 1 from J; bases not matched to a gene: 5. The length of the CDR3 is 13 residues. Looked up from germline, CDR1 is LNHDA and CDR2 is SQIVND (reference sequence). This chain's CDR3 is CASEDRASYEQYF. Written as DNA, the CDR3 is TGTGCCAGCGAGGACAGGGCGTCCTACGAGCAGTACTTC. The full variable domain, completed using reference TRBV19 and TRBJ2-7, is DGGITQSPKYLFRKEGQNVTLSCEQNLNHDAMYWYRQDPGQGLRLIYYSQIVNDFQKGDIAEGYSVSREKKESFPLTVTSAQKNPTAFYLCASEDRASYEQYFGPGTRLTVT.

This sequence joins TRBV5-6 and TRBJ2-5; 10 bases agree with TRBD1. Germline CDR1 SGHDT, CDR2 YYEEEE. The CDR3 is 15 amino acids. V trimming: 4 bases; J trimming: 4 bases; junction bases outside the gene matches: 7. As DNA, the CDR3 is TGTGCCAGCAGCCCGACAGGGGGCCCCTTAGAGACCCAGTACTTC. This sequence encodes CASSPTGGPLETQYF.

This clone appeared once. The chain uses TRBV5-1 and TRBJ2-6; D possibly corresponds to TRBD1 (5 bases). Germline assignment: CDR1 SGHRS and CDR2 YFSETQ. CDR3 length equals 15 residues. Trimming shortened V by 0 bases and J by 4 bases, and 8 bases separated the two germline ends. Here the CDR3 reads CASSLDGAGANVLTF. CDR3 nucleotides: TGCGCCAGCAGCTTGGATGGGGCCGGGGCCAACGTCCTGACTTTC.

The CDR3 here is CASSWGDYEQFF. The CDR3 DNA is TGTGCCAGCAGCTGGGGGGATTATGAGCAGTTCTTC. The chain is built from TRBV5-5 and TRBJ2-1; D may be TRBD2 (6 bases). CDR1 is SGHKS, CDR2 YYEKEE, per germline (reference sequence). Trimming took 3 bases from V and 8 from J, leaving 9 bases between them. The CDR3 covers 12 residues. The full variable domain, with the rest looked up from reference TRBV5-5 and TRBJ2-1, is DAGVTQSPTHLIKTRGQQVTLRCSPISGHKSVSWYQQVLGQGPQFIFQYYEKEERGRGNFPDRFSARQFPNYSSELNVNALLLGDSALYLCASSWGDYEQFFGPGTRLTVL.

The V and J genes are TRBV4-2 and TRBJ2-1; D ambiguous. This CDR3 region has 15 residues. The germline CDR1 and CDR2 sequences are LGHNA and YNFKEQ. V was clipped by 0 bases and J by 10 bases, with 16 bases between them. The CDR3 loop is CASSQDVRTSEEQFF. The CDR3 DNA reads as TGTGCCAGCAGCCAAGATGTGAGGACCTCAGAGGAGCAGTTCTTC.

The chain combines TRBV5-1 with TRBJ2-3; no definite D call. V lost 4 bases and J 3 bases, leaving 15 bases between the germline ends. There are 15 residues in the CDR3. Looked up from germline, CDR1 is SGHRS and CDR2 is YFSETQ. CDR3 in amino acids: CASSTRPTLTDTQYF. The CDR3 region has the DNA TGCGCCAGCAGCACCCGACCCACGTTGACAGATACGCAGTATTTT. Full variable domain (remainder filled in from reference TRBV5-1 and TRBJ2-3): KAGVTQTPRYLIKTRGQQVTLSCSPISGHRSVSWYQQTPGQGLQFLFEYFSETQRNKGNFPGRFSGRQFSNSRSEMNVSTLELGDSALYLCASSTRPTLTDTQYFGPGTRLTVL.

This clone was detected only once. Written as DNA, the CDR3 is TGTGCCAGCAGCAAACCCGGGACAATCTGCGGTCAGCCCCAGCATTTT. The encoded protein is CASSKPGTICGQPQHF. This sequence joins TRBV21-1 and TRBJ1-5; TRBD1, the table's D call, was not compared with the DNA. TRBV21-1 corresponds to a pseudogene. This CDR3 has 16 amino acids.

The chain links TRBV7-9 to TRBJ1-1, with D unclear. CDR1 and CDR2 (germline): SEHNR, FQNEAQ (reference sequence). The length of the CDR3 is 15 residues. The ends were cut back, 0 bases at V and 1 base at J, with 9 bases in the middle. Written as DNA, the CDR3 is TGTGCCAGCAGCTTAGCGTTGTGGGAGAACACTGAAGCTTTCTTT. This encodes CASSLALWENTEAFF.

This rearrangement joins TRBV6-2 or TRBV6-3 to TRBJ2-3; TRBD1 matches 7 bases. Losses at the gene ends were 5 bases for V and 7 bases for J; bases not matched to a gene: 15. CDR1 MNHEY and CDR2 SVGEGT come from the germline V gene. This CDR3 region has 16 residues. The CDR3 sequence: CASSPTPTGRLNTQYF. CDR3 DNA sequence: TGTGCCAGCAGTCCCACCCCGACAGGGCGGCTGAATACGCAGTATTTT.

The V call is TRBV19, the J call TRBJ1-1, with D possibly TRBD1 on 5 matching bases. V was clipped by 10 bases and J by 5 bases, with 17 bases between them. The V gene's germline CDR1 is LNHDA and CDR2 SQIVND (reference sequence). This CDR3 is 13 amino acids long. CDR3 in amino acids: CATTPGMVTEAFF. CDR3 nucleotide sequence: TGTGCCACTACTCCAGGGATGGTTACTGAAGCTTTCTTT.

This sequence joins TRBV9 and TRBJ2-7, with 8 bases that match TRBD1. The CDR3 spans 15 residues. CDR1 SGDLS and CDR2 YYNGEE come from the germline V gene. V gave up 4 bases and J gave up 5 bases; unmatched junction bases: 11. The CDR3 region is CASSRTGTGLDEQYF. CDR3 nucleotides: TGTGCCAGCAGCCGAACCGGGACAGGTCTAGACGAGCAGTACTTC.

In DNA, the CDR3 is TGTGCCAGCTCGGGGGTTGCCTACAATGAGCAGTTCTTC. This sequence encodes CASSGVAYNEQFF. The chain links TRBV5-6 to TRBJ2-1; a possible D gene is TRBD2 (6 bases). Between the trimmed V and J ends, which lost 7 bases and 2 bases, there was a span of 10 bases. The germline V gene has CDR1 SGHDT and CDR2 YYEEEE. CDR3 length: 13 amino acids. The variable domain in full, with the rest retrieved from reference TRBV5-6 and TRBJ2-1, is DAGVTQSPTHLIKTRGQQVTLRCSPKSGHDTVSWYQQALGQGPQFIFQYYEEEERQRGNFPDRFSGHQFPNYSSELNVNALLLGDSALYLCASSGVAYNEQFFGPGTRLTVL.